The sequence of this T cell receptor (beta chain) was determined in a study of PD-1 blockade in classical Hodgkin lymphoma. Across the study: Intravenous delivery of nivolumab at 3 mg/kg to patients occurred every 2 weeks.

Each of the patients experienced relapse following autologous stem cell transplantation, and their brentuximab vedotin exposure differed. Findings and limits, study-wide: TCR diversity rose significantly by C4D1 in CD4+ but not CD8+ cells.

Repertoires were generated with immunoSEQ multiplex PCR, while TCRdb's copy carries only in-frame clones and drops some. Here the sample spans some 93,000 clones, roughly 90% being singletons. V lost 2 bases to trimming and J lost 6 bases; unmatched junction nucleotides: 6. Germline V gives CDR1 SNHLY, CDR2 FYNNEI. The CDR3 sequence is 15 residues long. On this clone itself: What it binds is not known.

The TCR sequence derives from a human donor with classical Hodgkin lymphoma. The input for sequencing was peripheral blood mononuclear cells (PBMCs), taken at baseline. The chain couples TRBV2 to TRBJ2-2; 7 bases align to TRBD1. CDR3 DNA sequence: TGTGCCAGCAGTGAAACGGGACAGCCATCCGGGGAGCTGTTTTTT. Encoded protein: CASSETGQPSGELFF.